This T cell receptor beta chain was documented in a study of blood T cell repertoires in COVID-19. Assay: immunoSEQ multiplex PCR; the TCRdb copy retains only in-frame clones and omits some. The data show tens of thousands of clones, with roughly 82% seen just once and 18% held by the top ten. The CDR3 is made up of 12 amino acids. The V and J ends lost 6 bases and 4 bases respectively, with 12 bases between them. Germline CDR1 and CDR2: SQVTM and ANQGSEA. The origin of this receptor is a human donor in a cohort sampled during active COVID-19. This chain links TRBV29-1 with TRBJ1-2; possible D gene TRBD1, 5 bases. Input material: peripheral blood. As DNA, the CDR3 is TGCAGCGTATTACAGGTGGGCTATGGCTACACCTTC. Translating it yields CSVLQVGYGYTF.